This TCR beta chain is drawn from a study of T-cell memory formation after mild COVID-19. V gave up 4 bases and J gave up 6 bases; unmatched junction bases: 14. CDR3 length: 16 residues. The V gene's germline CDR1 is SEHNR and CDR2 FQNEAQ (reference sequence). A single record per CDR3 protein comes from TCRdb applying MiXCR to the 5' RACE reads. The repertoire holds about 610,000 distinct CDR3 sequences, with 15% to 20% as singletons. Sequenced material: PBMCs or a T cell subset sorted from them (not recorded which). This TCR was recovered from an adult woman who had mild COVID-19 (a few samples of this study predate the infection). Cell type and time point are not known. The gene calls are TRBV7-9 and TRBJ2-7, with TRBD2 identical over 8 bases. The CDR3 bases are TGTGCCAGCAGCTCATGGACGAACGTCCGGGGGGGCGAGCAGTACTTC. Translating it yields CASSSWTNVRGGEQYF.